Listed below are T cell receptor beta chains from one sample, sequenced in a study of blood T cell repertoires in COVID-19. Sequencing used immunoSEQ multiplex PCR; TCRdb keeps in-frame clones, though not all of them. The sample lists 200,000 to 250,000 clones, just over 85% occurring once. Sequencing used PBMCs or T cells enriched from blood (not recorded which). The receptors shown here come from a woman aged 45-59 years with acute COVID-19. Both conserved end residues are part of each CDR3. Fields, in order: J gene, V gene, D gene, CDR3 protein, CDR3 DNA. A D gene is named only where the DNA matches it firmly.

J gene: TRBJ2-7
V gene: TRBV4-2
D gene: TRBD1
CDR3 protein: CASSPRLFPGQGNEQYF
CDR3 DNA: TGTGCCAGCAGCCCCCGTCTGTTCCCGGGACAGGGGAACGAGCAGTACTTC

J gene: TRBJ2-1
V gene: TRBV27
D gene: TRBD2
CDR3 protein: CASRKFGLAGTNEQFF
CDR3 DNA: TGTGCCAGCAGAAAATTCGGACTAGCGGGAACTAATGAGCAGTTCTTC

J gene: TRBJ1-4
V gene: TRBV5-1
D gene: -
CDR3 protein: CASSPGQIYEKLFF
CDR3 DNA: TGCGCCAGCAGCCCGGGACAAATCTATGAAAAACTGTTTTTT

J gene: TRBJ2-1
V gene: TRBV5-4
D gene: TRBD2
CDR3 protein: CASSYGLAGENEQFF
CDR3 DNA: TGTGCCAGCAGTTATGGACTAGCGGGAGAGAATGAGCAGTTCTTC

J gene: TRBJ2-1
V gene: TRBV19
D gene: -
CDR3 protein: CASSMSDPAGYLYNEQFF
CDR3 DNA: TGTGCCAGTAGTATGTCAGACCCCGCCGGGTACCTTTACAATGAGCAGTTCTTC

J gene: TRBJ1-2
V gene: TRBV4-3
D gene: -
CDR3 protein: CASSPSEGYGYTF
CDR3 DNA: TGCGCCAGCAGCCCCTCGGAGGGTTACGGCTACACCTTC

J gene: TRBJ2-7
V gene: TRBV19
D gene: -
CDR3 protein: CASSILPGQSYEQYF
CDR3 DNA: TGTGCCAGTAGTATACTTCCCGGACAGTCCTACGAGCAGTACTTC

J gene: TRBJ1-5
V gene: TRBV7-9
D gene: -
CDR3 protein: CASSRTGIQPQHF
CDR3 DNA: TGTGCCAGCAGCCGCACAGGGATCCAGCCCCAGCATTTT

J gene: TRBJ2-3
V gene: TRBV7-2
D gene: TRBD2
CDR3 protein: CASSPGLGTDTQYF
CDR3 DNA: TGTGCCAGCAGCCCAGGACTAGGGACAGATACGCAGTATTTT

J gene: TRBJ1-1
V gene: TRBV6-5
D gene: -
CDR3 protein: CASSSGGNTEAFF
CDR3 DNA: TGTGCCAGCAGTTCCGGAGGGAACACTGAAGCTTTCTTT

J gene: TRBJ2-7
V gene: TRBV27
D gene: TRBD1
CDR3 protein: CASSQQGDSYEQYF
CDR3 DNA: TGTGCCAGCAGTCAGCAGGGGGACTCCTACGAGCAGTACTTC

J gene: TRBJ1-6
V gene: TRBV10-3
D gene: -
CDR3 protein: CAISEGNPPLHF
CDR3 DNA: TGTGCCATCAGTGAGGGCAACCCACCCCTCCACTTT

J gene: TRBJ1-3
V gene: TRBV5-1
D gene: -
CDR3 protein: CASSLGGLVNSGNTIYF
CDR3 DNA: TGCGCCAGCAGCTTGGGGGGACTGGTGAATTCTGGAAACACCATATATTTT

J gene: TRBJ1-5
V gene: TRBV19
D gene: -
CDR3 protein: CASSILQFNQPQHF
CDR3 DNA: TGTGCCAGTAGTATATTACAGTTCAATCAGCCCCAGCATTTT

J gene: TRBJ1-4
V gene: TRBV28
D gene: TRBD1
CDR3 protein: CASSSLQGAVGEKLFF
CDR3 DNA: TGTGCCAGCAGTTCGCTGCAGGGGGCGGTAGGTGAAAAACTGTTTTTT

J gene: TRBJ2-2
V gene: TRBV5-1
D gene: TRBD1
CDR3 protein: CASSFQQGSGELFF
CDR3 DNA: TGCGCCAGCAGCTTTCAACAGGGGTCCGGGGAGCTGTTTTTT

J gene: TRBJ1-5
V gene: TRBV5-6
D gene: -
CDR3 protein: CASSLRGGRAEQLQHF
CDR3 DNA: TGTGCCAGCAGCTTGAGGGGAGGCAGGGCCGAACAGCTCCAGCATTTT